Shown below are 22 T cell receptor beta chains from a single sample sequenced in a study of blood T cell repertoires in COVID-19. The assay was immunoSEQ multiplex PCR, and TCRdb's table has in-frame clones only and misses some. The data contain 200,000 to 300,000 clones, less than 90% of them singletons. Sequencing used peripheral blood. The source of these receptors is a man aged 60 to 75 with acute or convalescent COVID-19.

V gene TRBV27 combines with J gene TRBJ2-3, with a weak D call TRBD2 (7 bases). CDR3 length: 15 residues. The germline CDR1 and CDR2 sequences are MNHEY and SMNVEV (reference sequence). V was shortened by 3 bases and J by 0 bases, with 10 bases between the two germline ends. Here the CDR3 DNA reads TGTGCCAGCAGTTTCGGGGGGCCTAGCACAGATACGCAGTATTTT. Amino acid sequence: CASSFGGPSTDTQYF.

The genes are TRBV9 and TRBJ2-3, with D possibly TRBD2 on 6 matching bases. CDR1 SGDLS and CDR2 YYNGEE come from the germline V gene. The ends were cut back, 2 bases at V and 4 bases at J, with 14 bases in the middle. CDR3 length: 15 amino acids. The CDR3 DNA reads TGTGCCAGCAGCGTCCCTTTGACTAGTTCAGATACGCAGTATTTT. Translating gives CASSVPLTSSDTQYF.

CDR3 in amino acids: CASSIRPALENQPQHF. CDR3 sequence (DNA): TGTGCCAGCAGCATACGACCAGCCTTGGAGAATCAGCCCCAGCATTTT. This chain joins TRBV5-5 and TRBJ1-5; D ambiguous. CDR1 and CDR2 (germline): SGHKS, YYEKEE (reference sequence). This CDR3 has 16 amino acids. The V gene lost 4 bases and the J gene lost 4 bases, with 18 bases spanning the gap.

The gene calls are TRBV7-3 and TRBJ2-3; 8 bases map to TRBD1. The V and J ends lost 3 bases and 4 bases, in that order; junction bases with no gene match: 6. CDR1 SGHTA and CDR2 FQGTGA come from the germline V gene. The CDR3 is 15 residues long. The CDR3 nucleotides read TGTGCCAGCAGCTTGGACAGGGAAGGCGCAGATACGCAGTATTTT. This sequence encodes CASSLDREGADTQYF.

This chain uses TRBV7-9 with TRBJ2-5; 7 bases align to TRBD1. The CDR3 extends over 14 amino acids. After removal of 5 bases from V and 2 bases from J, the junction contained 5 bases not matched to a gene. In germline, CDR1 is SEHNR, CDR2 FQNEAQ (reference sequence). The CDR3 sequence: CASSLGQVQETQYF. The CDR3 DNA reads TGTGCCAGCAGCCTCGGACAGGTTCAAGAGACCCAGTACTTC.

J is TRBJ2-6 and V is TRBV15; D gene uncertain. The CDR3 covers 15 residues. V lost 0 bases and J lost 0, with 3 bases in between. Germline-derived CDR1 and CDR2 are LNHNV and YYDKDF (reference sequence). CDR3 in DNA: TGTGCCACCAGCAGAGACAACTCTGGGGCCAACGTCCTGACTTTC. Its protein product is CATSRDNSGANVLTF.

This sequence joins TRBV28 and TRBJ1-2, with 9 positions matching TRBD1. The V gene end was trimmed by 4 bases and the J gene end by 6 bases; junction bases not matched to a gene: 9. Germline assignment: CDR1 MDHEN and CDR2 SYDVKM. This CDR3 is 15 amino acids long. As DNA, the CDR3 is TGTGCCAGCAGTTCACCGGGACAGGGTTTCAATGGCTACACCTTC. Translating it yields CASSSPGQGFNGYTF.

The rearrangement joins TRBV19 to TRBJ1-6; the match to TRBD1 covers 9 bases. From germline, CDR1 is LNHDA and CDR2 SQIVND (reference sequence). The junction had 16 bases not matched to a gene; V was cut back by 6 bases and J by 10 bases. CDR3 length: 17 residues. This CDR3 is CASRNPGQGLLESPLHF. In nucleotides, the CDR3 is TGTGCCAGTAGAAACCCGGGACAGGGTCTACTAGAATCACCCCTCCACTTT.

The chain uses TRBV14 and TRBJ2-2; 10 bases align to TRBD1. This CDR3 has 17 amino acids. Per the germline V gene, CDR1 is SGHDN and CDR2 is FVKESK. Trimming took 2 bases from V and 7 from J; bases not matched to a gene: 10. The CDR3 DNA sequence: TGTGCCAGCAGCCAAAGGACCGGGACAGGGGCGGTCGGGGAGCTGTTTTTT. It is translated as CASSQRTGTGAVGELFF.

Written as DNA, the CDR3 is TGTGCCACCCGTAGGGACACGTCCTACGAGCAGTACTTC. This translates into CATRRDTSYEQYF. V gene TRBV6-5 combines with J gene TRBJ2-7, with D possibly matching TRBD1 (6 bases). Trimming shortened V by 10 bases and J by 1 base, and 14 bases separated the two germline ends. The CDR3 spans 13 residues. The germline CDR1 and CDR2 sequences are MNHEY and SVGAGI.

The CDR3 DNA reads as TGTGCCAGTAGTATTGATGGGGGAGGACCCGCCAATGAGCAGTTCTTC. The encoded protein is CASSIDGGGPANEQFF. The V gene is TRBV19, the J gene TRBJ2-1, with a possible D match to TRBD2 (6 bases). The CDR3 length is 16 residues. V shed 3 bases and J shed 6 bases, with 18 bases lying between them. Germline values: CDR1 LNHDA, CDR2 SQIVND (reference sequence). Combining the CDR3 with reference TRBV19 and TRBJ2-1 gives the whole variable domain DGGITQSPKYLFRKEGQNVTLSCEQNLNHDAMYWYRQDPGQGLRLIYYSQIVNDFQKGDIAEGYSVSREKKESFPLTVTSAQKNPTAFYLCASSIDGGGPANEQFFGPGTRLTVL.

The CDR3 loop reads CASSAPPGLTNTGELFF. The CDR3 coding sequence is TGTGCCAGCAGCGCACCCCCGGGACTAACGAACACCGGGGAGCTGTTTTTT. This chain joins TRBV11-3 and TRBJ2-2; TRBD2 matches at 7 bases. The CDR3 has 17 residues. Trimming removed 5 bases from V and 0 bases from J; junction bases left unmatched: 9. Germline-derived CDR1 and CDR2 are SGHNT and YENEEA.

The chain combines TRBV11-2 with TRBJ2-7, with a tentative D call TRBD2 (6 bases). In germline, CDR1 is SGHAT, CDR2 FQNNGV. V was clipped by 8 bases and J by 2 bases, with 13 bases between them. The CDR3 extends over 13 amino acids. In nucleotides, the CDR3 is TGTGCCAGCCGCGGGACGGAAGCCTACGAGCAGTACTTC. Amino acid sequence: CASRGTEAYEQYF. The full variable domain, with the rest looked up from reference TRBV11-2 and TRBJ2-7, is EAGVAQSPRYKIIEKRQSVAFWCNPISGHATLYWYQQILGQGPKLLIQFQNNGVVDDSQLPKDRFSAERLKGVDSTLKIQPAKLEDSAVYLCASRGTEAYEQYFGPGTRLTVT.

The genes are TRBV6-2 or TRBV6-3 and TRBJ1-2, with 9 bases matching TRBD1. Per the germline V gene, CDR1 is MNHEY and CDR2 is SVGEGT. This CDR3 comprises 16 residues. The ends lost 2 bases at V and 13 bases at J; junction bases unmatched: 17. CDR3 amino acids: CASSYAGQGIRVSTTF. As DNA, the CDR3 is TGTGCCAGCAGTTACGCCGGACAGGGGATTAGGGTTTCTACCACCTTC.

J is TRBJ2-3 and V is TRBV5-1, with 10 bases lining up with TRBD2. The J segment lost 6 bases and the V segment lost 4 bases, leaving 8 bases of the junction unmatched. The CDR3 is 15 residues long. The germline V gene encodes CDR1 SGHRS and CDR2 YFSETQ. Written as DNA, the CDR3 is TGCGCCAGCAGCCGTTCTCTAGCGGGGGAGGATACGCAGTATTTT. It translates to CASSRSLAGEDTQYF. Full variable domain (missing parts from reference TRBV5-1 and TRBJ2-3): KAGVTQTPRYLIKTRGQQVTLSCSPISGHRSVSWYQQTPGQGLQFLFEYFSETQRNKGNFPGRFSGRQFSNSRSEMNVSTLELGDSALYLCASSRSLAGEDTQYFGPGTRLTVL.

The chain carries TRBV7-9 and TRBJ2-6; 9 bases align to TRBD1. The CDR3 spans 17 residues. Germline V CDR1 and CDR2: SEHNR, FQNEAQ (reference sequence). J was trimmed by 0 bases and V by 4 bases; bases with no gene match: 4. CDR3 region: CASSSGQGFSGANVLTF. CDR3 DNA sequence: TGTGCCAGCAGCTCGGGACAGGGTTTCTCTGGGGCCAACGTCCTGACTTTC. The full variable domain, its missing parts supplied by reference TRBV7-9 and TRBJ2-6, is DTGVSQNPRHKITKRGQNVTFRCDPISEHNRLYWYRQTLGQGPEFLTYFQNEAQLEKSRLLSDRFSAERPKGSFSTLEIQRTEQGDSAMYLCASSSGQGFSGANVLTFGAGSRLTVL.

The CDR3 DNA sequence: TGTGCCAGCAGCCGTGGAGGGGCGGATGACGAGCAGTACTTC. Residues: CASSRGGADDEQYF. The chain uses TRBV7-2 and TRBJ2-7; D might be TRBD2 (6 bases). From germline, CDR1 is SGHTA and CDR2 FQGNSA. CDR3 length equals 14 residues. Trimming removed 5 bases from V and 5 bases from J, with 16 bases in between.

V gene TRBV19 combines with J gene TRBJ1-1; 9 positions agree with TRBD1. Looked up from germline, CDR1 is LNHDA and CDR2 is SQIVND (reference sequence). V shed 3 bases, J shed 3 bases, and the junction held 2 bases outside the gene matches. The CDR3 has 14 residues. The CDR3 region is CASSMGQGHTEAFF. In DNA, the CDR3 is TGTGCCAGTAGTATGGGACAGGGCCACACTGAAGCTTTCTTT.

The chain recombines TRBV5-1 with TRBJ2-2, with D unclear. This CDR3 has 14 amino acids. Trimming removed 1 base from V and 3 bases from J, with 7 bases in between. CDR1 is SGHRS and CDR2 is YFSETQ in the germline V gene. In DNA form, the CDR3 reads TGCGCCAGCAGCTTGCCTGAGTACACCGGGGAGCTGTTTTTT. The encoded protein is CASSLPEYTGELFF. The whole variable domain, filled in from reference TRBV5-1 and TRBJ2-2, reads KAGVTQTPRYLIKTRGQQVTLSCSPISGHRSVSWYQQTPGQGLQFLFEYFSETQRNKGNFPGRFSGRQFSNSRSEMNVSTLELGDSALYLCASSLPEYTGELFFGEGSRLTVL.

This clone was detected once. Here the CDR3 DNA reads TGTGCCAGCAGCTTACAAGGGGGCGGCAATCAGCCCCAGCATTTT. It codes for CASSLQGGGNQPQHF. The chain recombines TRBV7-8 with TRBJ1-5; 7 bases match TRBD1. Germline V lookup: CDR1 SGHVS, CDR2 FQNEAQ. J gave up 2 bases and V 2 bases, and 3 bases lay outside the gene matches. The CDR3 sequence is 15 residues long.

This sequence joins TRBV6-6 and TRBJ2-1, with 13 positions matching TRBD2. The CDR3 length is 16 residues. The J segment lost 7 bases and the V segment lost 2 bases, leaving 5 bases of the junction unmatched. The germline V gene encodes CDR1 MNHNY and CDR2 SVGAGI (reference sequence). CDR3 loop: CASSYATSGGANEQFF. DNA of the CDR3: TGTGCCAGCAGTTACGCCACTAGCGGGGGGGCGAATGAGCAGTTCTTC.

The V call is TRBV19, the J call TRBJ1-2, with a weak D call TRBD1 (5 bases). The germline gives CDR1 LNHDA, CDR2 SQIVND (reference sequence). Trimming shortened V by 4 bases and J by 8 bases, and 23 bases separated the two germline ends. The CDR3 runs 16 residues. CDR3 sequence: CASSTRSGGDHGGYTF. For the CDR3, the DNA is TGTGCCAGTAGTACCCGCTCGGGAGGGGACCATGGGGGCTACACCTTC.